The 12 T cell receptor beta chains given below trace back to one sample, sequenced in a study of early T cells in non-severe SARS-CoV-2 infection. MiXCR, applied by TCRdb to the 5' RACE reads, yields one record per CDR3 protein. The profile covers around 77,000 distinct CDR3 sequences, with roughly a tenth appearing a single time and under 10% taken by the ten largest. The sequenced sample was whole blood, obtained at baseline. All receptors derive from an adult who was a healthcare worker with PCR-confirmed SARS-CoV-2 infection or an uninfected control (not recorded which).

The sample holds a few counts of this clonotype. DNA of the CDR3: TGTGCCAGCAGCTTAGAGGGAGAGGGGGGCGCATATAGCAATCAGCCCCAGCATTTT. It encodes CASSLEGEGGAYSNQPQHF. This rearrangement joins TRBV7-8 to TRBJ1-5; tentative D call: TRBD1 (6 bases). The germline V gene encodes CDR1 SGHVS and CDR2 FQNEAQ. The CDR3 loop spans 19 amino acids. Between the trimmed V and J ends, which lost 1 base and 0 bases, there was a span of 19 bases.

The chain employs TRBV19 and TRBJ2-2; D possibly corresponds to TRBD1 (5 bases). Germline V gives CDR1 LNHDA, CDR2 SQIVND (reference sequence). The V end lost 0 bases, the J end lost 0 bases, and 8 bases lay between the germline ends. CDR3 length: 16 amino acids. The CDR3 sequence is CASSIDREANTGELFF. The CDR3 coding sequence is TGTGCCAGTAGTATAGACAGGGAAGCGAACACCGGGGAGCTGTTTTTT.

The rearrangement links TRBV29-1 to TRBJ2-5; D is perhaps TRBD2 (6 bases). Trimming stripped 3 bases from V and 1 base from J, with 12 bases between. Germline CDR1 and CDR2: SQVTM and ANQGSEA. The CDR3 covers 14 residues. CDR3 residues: CSVEWGLSQETQYF. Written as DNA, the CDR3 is TGCAGCGTTGAGTGGGGACTCAGCCAAGAGACCCAGTACTTC.

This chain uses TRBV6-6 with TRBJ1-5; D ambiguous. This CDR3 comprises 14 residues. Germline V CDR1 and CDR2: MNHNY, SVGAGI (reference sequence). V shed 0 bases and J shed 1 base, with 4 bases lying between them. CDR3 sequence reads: CASSYSTSNQPQHF. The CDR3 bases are TGTGCCAGCAGTTACTCGACCAGCAATCAGCCCCAGCATTTT.

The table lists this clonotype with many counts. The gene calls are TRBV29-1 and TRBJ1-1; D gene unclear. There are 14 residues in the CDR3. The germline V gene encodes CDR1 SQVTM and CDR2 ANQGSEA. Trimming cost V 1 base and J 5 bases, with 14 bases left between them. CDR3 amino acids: CSVEVGWARTEAFF. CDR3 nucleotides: TGCAGCGTTGAAGTGGGGTGGGCGCGGACTGAAGCTTTCTTT.

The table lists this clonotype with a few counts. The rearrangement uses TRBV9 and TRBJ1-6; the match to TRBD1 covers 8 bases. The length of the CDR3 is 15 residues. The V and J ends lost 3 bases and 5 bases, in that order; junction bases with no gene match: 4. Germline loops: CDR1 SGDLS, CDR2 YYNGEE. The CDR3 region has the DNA TGTGCCAGCAGCGGGGGGACAGGTAATAATTCACCCCTCCACTTT. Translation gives CASSGGTGNNSPLHF.

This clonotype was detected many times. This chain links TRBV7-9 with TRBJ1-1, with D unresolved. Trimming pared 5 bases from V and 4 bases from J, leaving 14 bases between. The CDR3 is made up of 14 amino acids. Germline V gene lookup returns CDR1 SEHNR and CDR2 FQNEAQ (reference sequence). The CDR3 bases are TGTGCCAGCAGCGGCCGTGGAGGCAGCACTGAAGCTTTCTTT. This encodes CASSGRGGSTEAFF.

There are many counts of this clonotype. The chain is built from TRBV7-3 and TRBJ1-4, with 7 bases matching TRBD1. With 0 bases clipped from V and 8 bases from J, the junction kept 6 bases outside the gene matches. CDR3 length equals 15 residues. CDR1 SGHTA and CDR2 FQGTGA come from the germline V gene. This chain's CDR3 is CASSLTGGGGEKLFF. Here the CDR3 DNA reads TGTGCCAGCAGCTTAACAGGGGGCGGAGGAGAAAAACTGTTTTTT. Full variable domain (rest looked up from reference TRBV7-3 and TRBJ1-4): GAGVSQTPSNKVTEKGKYVELRCDPISGHTALYWYRQSLGQGPEFLIYFQGTGAADDSGLPNDRFFAVRPEGSVSTLKIQRTERGDSAVYLCASSLTGGGGEKLFFGSGTQLSVL.

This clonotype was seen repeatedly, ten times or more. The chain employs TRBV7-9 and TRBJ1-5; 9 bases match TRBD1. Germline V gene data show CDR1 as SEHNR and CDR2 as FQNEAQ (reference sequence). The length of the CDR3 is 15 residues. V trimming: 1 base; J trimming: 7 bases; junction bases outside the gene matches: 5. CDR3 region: CASSLGGTGNQPQHF. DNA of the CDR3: TGTGCCAGCAGCTTAGGTGGGACAGGGAACCAGCCCCAGCATTTT. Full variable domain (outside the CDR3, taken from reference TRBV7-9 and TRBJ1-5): DTGVSQNPRHKITKRGQNVTFRCDPISEHNRLYWYRQTLGQGPEFLTYFQNEAQLEKSRLLSDRFSAERPKGSFSTLEIQRTEQGDSAMYLCASSLGGTGNQPQHFGDGTRLSIL.

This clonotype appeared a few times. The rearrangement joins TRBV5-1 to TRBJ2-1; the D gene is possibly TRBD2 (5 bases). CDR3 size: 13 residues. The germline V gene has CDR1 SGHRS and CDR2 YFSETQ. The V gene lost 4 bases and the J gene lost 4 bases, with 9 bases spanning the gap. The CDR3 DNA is TGCGCCAGCAGCCCAGCGGAGTACAATGAGCAGTTCTTC. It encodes CASSPAEYNEQFF.

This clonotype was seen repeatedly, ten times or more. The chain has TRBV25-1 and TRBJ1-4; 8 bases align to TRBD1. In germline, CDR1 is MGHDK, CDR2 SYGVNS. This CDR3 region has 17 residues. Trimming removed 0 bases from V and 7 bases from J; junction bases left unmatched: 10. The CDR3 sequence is CASSEYFLQGEREKLFF. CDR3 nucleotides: TGTGCCAGCAGTGAATATTTTCTACAGGGGGAACGTGAAAAACTGTTTTTT.

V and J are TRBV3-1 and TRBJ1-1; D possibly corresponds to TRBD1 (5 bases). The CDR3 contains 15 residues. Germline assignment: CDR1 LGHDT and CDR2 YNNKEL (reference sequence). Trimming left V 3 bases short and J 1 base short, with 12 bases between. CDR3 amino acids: CASSQGDRRNTEAFF. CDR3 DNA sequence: TGTGCCAGCAGCCAGGGGGACCGCAGGAACACTGAAGCTTTCTTT.